Presented here are 9 T cell receptor beta chains from one specimen sequenced in a study of blood T cell repertoires in COVID-19. Method: immunoSEQ multiplex PCR; TCRdb's copy keeps in-frame clones and lacks some. The profile shows more than 250,000 clones, over 75% of them singletons. Sequencing was carried out using peripheral blood. The receptors shown here come from a man aged 45-65 years with active or convalescent COVID-19.

This chain uses TRBV19 with TRBJ1-3; maybe TRBD1 (6 bases). The germline V and J ends were trimmed by 6 bases and 0 bases, with 9 bases remaining between them. The CDR3 loop spans 14 amino acids. The germline V gene has CDR1 LNHDA and CDR2 SQIVND (reference sequence). CDR3 sequence reads: CASSNRVSGNTIYF. Here the CDR3 DNA reads TGTGCCAGTAGCAACAGGGTCTCTGGAAACACCATATATTTT.

The chain combines TRBV7-9 with TRBJ2-5, with TRBD1 identical over 8 bases. Germline V lookup: CDR1 SEHNR, CDR2 FQNEAQ (reference sequence). The CDR3 covers 14 residues. The junction had 6 bases not matched to a gene; V was cut back by 4 bases and J by 5 bases. In DNA form, the CDR3 reads TGTGCCAGCAGCTCGGGACAGGTTTGGGAGACCCAGTACTTC. It specifies CASSSGQVWETQYF. Using reference TRBV7-9 and TRBJ2-5 for the parts outside the CDR3, the full variable domain is DTGVSQNPRHKITKRGQNVTFRCDPISEHNRLYWYRQTLGQGPEFLTYFQNEAQLEKSRLLSDRFSAERPKGSFSTLEIQRTEQGDSAMYLCASSSGQVWETQYFGPGTRLLVL.

The rearrangement joins TRBV19 to TRBJ2-7; 9 positions match TRBD1. The CDR3 sequence is 14 residues long. Trimming at V came to 5 bases and at J to 5 bases, leaving 7 bases not matched to a gene. Germline V gene data show CDR1 as LNHDA and CDR2 as SQIVND (reference sequence). The CDR3: CASSVTGGIHEQYF. CDR3 DNA sequence: TGTGCCAGTAGTGTGACAGGGGGAATACACGAGCAGTACTTC.

With regard to this clone: The sample carries other DNA sequences with the same CDR3. The chain combines TRBV18 with TRBJ1-2; 8 bases match TRBD1. The germline CDR1 and CDR2 sequences are KGHSH and LQKENI. J lost 4 bases, V lost 3 bases, and 1 base had no gene match. There are 13 residues in the CDR3. The CDR3 nucleotides are TGTGCCAGCTCACCCGACAGGGGCTATGGCTACACCTTC. As protein: CASSPDRGYGYTF.

V usage is TRBV6-2 or TRBV6-3 and J usage is TRBJ2-7; D is unresolved. V lost 1 base and J lost 0, with 7 bases in between. Germline V gives CDR1 MNHEY, CDR2 SVGEGT. This CDR3 spans 14 amino acids. In DNA form, the CDR3 reads TGTGCCAGCAGTTACTGGTCCAGCTCCTACGAGCAGTACTTC. This sequence encodes CASSYWSSSYEQYF.

The CDR3 nucleotides read TGTGCCAGCAGCGTAGGGGCTAGCGGGAGGGCTTTTAATGAGCAGTTCTTC. Translation gives CASSVGASGRAFNEQFF. The V gene is TRBV9, the J gene TRBJ2-1, with TRBD2 matching 12 bases. The V gene's germline CDR1 is SGDLS and CDR2 YYNGEE. Unmatched junction bases numbered 8, after V lost 0 bases and J lost 7 bases. The CDR3 is 17 residues long.

The V call is TRBV28, the J call TRBJ2-2, with D unclear. Looked up from germline, CDR1 is MDHEN and CDR2 is SYDVKM. The CDR3 length is 13 residues. In nucleotides, the CDR3 is TGTAAGACTGGAAACGCGAACACCGGGGAGCTGTTTTTT. Amino acid sequence: CKTGNANTGELFF. Based on the CDR3 plus reference TRBV28 and TRBJ2-2, the full variable domain is DVKVTQSSRYLVKRTGEKVFLECVQDMDHENMFWYRQDPGLGLRLIYFSYDVKMKEKGDIPEGYSVSREKKERFSLILESASTNQTSMYLCKTGNANTGELFFGEGSRLTVL.

This chain uses TRBV7-2 with TRBJ2-6, with D tentatively TRBD1 (5 bases). The CDR3 spans 16 residues. Per the germline V gene, CDR1 is SGHTA and CDR2 is FQGNSA. Trimming shortened V by 4 bases and J by 1 base, and 11 bases separated the two germline ends. CDR3 in DNA: TGTGCCAGCAGCTCCATCCGGACATCTGGGGCCAACGTCCTGACTTTC. It is translated as CASSSIRTSGANVLTF.

The rearrangement joins TRBV5-5 to TRBJ2-1; 7 bases fit TRBD2. This CDR3 has 14 amino acids. From germline, CDR1 is SGHKS and CDR2 YYEKEE (reference sequence). Trimming cost V 6 bases and J 4 bases; bases outside gene matches: 7. The CDR3 DNA reads TGTGCCAGCACCAGGACTAGGTCTTACAATGAGCAGTTCTTC. Translating gives CASTRTRSYNEQFF.